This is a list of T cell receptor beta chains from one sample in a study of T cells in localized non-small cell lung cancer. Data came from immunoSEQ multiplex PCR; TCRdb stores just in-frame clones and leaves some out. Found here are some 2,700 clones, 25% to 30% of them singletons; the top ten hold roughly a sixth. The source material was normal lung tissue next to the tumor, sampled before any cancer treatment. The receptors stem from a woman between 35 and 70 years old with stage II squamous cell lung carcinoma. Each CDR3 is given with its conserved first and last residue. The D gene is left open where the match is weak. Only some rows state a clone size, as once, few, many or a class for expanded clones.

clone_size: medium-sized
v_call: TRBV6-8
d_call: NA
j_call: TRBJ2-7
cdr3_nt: TGTGCCAGCAGTGAGGTGGACTTCAGCTCCTACGAGCAGTACTTC
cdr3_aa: CASSEVDFSSYEQYF

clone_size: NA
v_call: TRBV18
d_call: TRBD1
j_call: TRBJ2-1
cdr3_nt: TGTGCCAGCTCACCGACAGGGTACAATGAGCAGTTCTTC
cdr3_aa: CASSPTGYNEQFF

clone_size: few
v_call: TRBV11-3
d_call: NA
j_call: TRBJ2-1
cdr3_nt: TGTGCCAGCAGCCTTGCGGACAATGACTACAATGAGCAGTTCTTC
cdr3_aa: CASSLADNDYNEQFF

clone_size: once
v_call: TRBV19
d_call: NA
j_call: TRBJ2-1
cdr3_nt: TGTGCCAGTAGTGTTAGGGGGAGCCCGAGCTCCTACAATGAGCAGTTCTTC
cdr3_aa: CASSVRGSPSSYNEQFF

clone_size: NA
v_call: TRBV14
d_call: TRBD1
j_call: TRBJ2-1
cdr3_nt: TGTGCCAGCAGCCCCCGGGACAGGAGTTTTACCTACAATGAGCAGTTCTTC
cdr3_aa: CASSPRDRSFTYNEQFF

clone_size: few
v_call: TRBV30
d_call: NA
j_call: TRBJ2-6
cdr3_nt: TGTGCCTGGAGTGGGTATAGCTCTGGGGCCAACGTCCTGACTTTC
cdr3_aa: CAWSGYSSGANVLTF

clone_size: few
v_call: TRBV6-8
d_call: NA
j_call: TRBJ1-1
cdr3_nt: TGTGCCAGCACCACGGGGGATAACACTGAAGCTTTCTTT
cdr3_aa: CASTTGDNTEAFF

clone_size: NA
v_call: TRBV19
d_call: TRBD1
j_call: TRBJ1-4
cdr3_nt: TGTGCCAGTAGTATAAACAGGGGGGAAAAACTGTTTTTT
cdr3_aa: CASSINRGEKLFF

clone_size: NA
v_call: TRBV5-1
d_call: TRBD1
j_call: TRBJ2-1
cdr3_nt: TGCGCCAGCAGCTTGGACGGACAGGCCCCCGATGAGCAGTTCTTC
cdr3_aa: CASSLDGQAPDEQFF

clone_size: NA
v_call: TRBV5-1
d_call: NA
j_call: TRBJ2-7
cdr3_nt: TGCGCCAGCAGCTCCGGGACACCAGGGTACGAGCAGTACTTC
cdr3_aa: CASSSGTPGYEQYF

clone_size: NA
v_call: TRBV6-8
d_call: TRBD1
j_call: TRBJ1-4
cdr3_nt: TGTGCCAGCGCCGCCGGCCTTCGACAGGGGGCGGTTGGTAATGAAAAACTGTTTTTT
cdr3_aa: CASAAGLRQGAVGNEKLFF

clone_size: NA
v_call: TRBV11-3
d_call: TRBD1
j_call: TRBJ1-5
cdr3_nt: TGTGCCAGCAGCTTAGATACAGGGGGCGGTCAGCCCCAGCATTTT
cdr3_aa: CASSLDTGGGQPQHF

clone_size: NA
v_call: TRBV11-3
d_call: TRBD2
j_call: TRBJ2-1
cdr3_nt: TGTGCCAGCAGCTTATCTATAGCGGGGTGGGATGAGCAGTTCTTC
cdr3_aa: CASSLSIAGWDEQFF

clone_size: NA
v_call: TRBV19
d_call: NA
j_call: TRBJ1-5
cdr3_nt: TGTGCCAGTAGTATCGTCGGCAGCCTGAATAGCAATCAGCCCCAGCATTTT
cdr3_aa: CASSIVGSLNSNQPQHF

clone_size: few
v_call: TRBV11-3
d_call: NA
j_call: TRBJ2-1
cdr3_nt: TGTGCCAGCAGCTTAACGGGAGTAAGCAATGAGCAGTTCTTC
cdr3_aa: CASSLTGVSNEQFF

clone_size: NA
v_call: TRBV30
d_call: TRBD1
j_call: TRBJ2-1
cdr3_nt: TGTGCCTGGGGGGACAGGGACAATGAGCAGTTCTTC
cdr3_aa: CAWGDRDNEQFF

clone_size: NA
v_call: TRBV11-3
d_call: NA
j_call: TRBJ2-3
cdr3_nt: TGTGCCAGCAGCTTCAGCTCGGGCACAGATACGCAGTATTTT
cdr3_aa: CASSFSSGTDTQYF

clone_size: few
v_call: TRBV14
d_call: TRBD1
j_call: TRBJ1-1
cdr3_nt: TGTGCCAGCAGCCGCTTGGACAGGTTGAACACTGAAGCTTTCTTT
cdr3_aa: CASSRLDRLNTEAFF

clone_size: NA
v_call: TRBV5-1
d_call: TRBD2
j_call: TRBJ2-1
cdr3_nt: TGCGCCAGCAGCCAACGGACTAGCGGGAGGGCCTTCAATGAGCAGTTCTTC
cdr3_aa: CASSQRTSGRAFNEQFF

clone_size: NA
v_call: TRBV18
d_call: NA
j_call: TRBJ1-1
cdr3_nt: TGTGCCAGCTCACAATTACCGAACACTGAAGCTTTCTTT
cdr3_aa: CASSQLPNTEAFF

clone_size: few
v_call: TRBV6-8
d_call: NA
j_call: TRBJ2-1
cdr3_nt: TGTGCCAGCAGTTACTCTGGAGCACCTTTCTACAATGAGCAGTTCTTC
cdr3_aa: CASSYSGAPFYNEQFF

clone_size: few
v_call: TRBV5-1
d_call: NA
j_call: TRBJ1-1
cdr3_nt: TGCGCCAGCAGCCCGGACACACTGAACACTGAAGCTTTCTTT
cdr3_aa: CASSPDTLNTEAFF

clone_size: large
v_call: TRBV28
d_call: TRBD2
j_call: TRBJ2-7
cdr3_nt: TGTGCCAGCAGTTTAGTAATAGTAGCGGGAGGGATTAGCTCCTACGAGCAGTACTTC
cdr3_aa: CASSLVIVAGGISSYEQYF

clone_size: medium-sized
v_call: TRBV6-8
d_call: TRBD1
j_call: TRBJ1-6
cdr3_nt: TGTGCCAGCAGCGAAGGGAGGACAGGTGTTTCACCCCTCCACTTT
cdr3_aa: CASSEGRTGVSPLHF

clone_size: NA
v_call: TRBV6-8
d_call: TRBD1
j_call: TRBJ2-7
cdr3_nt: TGTGCCATCAGTGGACAGGGGGTTGGCTACGAGCAGTACTTC
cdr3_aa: CAISGQGVGYEQYF

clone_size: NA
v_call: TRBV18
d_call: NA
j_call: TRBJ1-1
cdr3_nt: TGTGCCAGCTCACCCCTCCCCCTGGCCGGAAAGAACACTGAAGCTTTCTTT
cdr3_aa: CASSPLPLAGKNTEAFF

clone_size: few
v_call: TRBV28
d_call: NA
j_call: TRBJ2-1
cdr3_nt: TGTGCCAGCAGTTCCCTCAGCGCGGACTCCTACAATGAGCAGTTCTTC
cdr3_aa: CASSSLSADSYNEQFF

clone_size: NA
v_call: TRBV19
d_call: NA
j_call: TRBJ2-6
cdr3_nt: TGTGCCAGTAGTATCCCCTACAGCTCTGGGGCCAACGTCCTGACTTTC
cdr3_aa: CASSIPYSSGANVLTF

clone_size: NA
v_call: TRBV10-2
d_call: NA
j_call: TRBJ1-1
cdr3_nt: TGCGCCAGCAGTAAGCAGGGGATGTCCTCCACTGAAGCTTTCTTT
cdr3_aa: CASSKQGMSSTEAFF

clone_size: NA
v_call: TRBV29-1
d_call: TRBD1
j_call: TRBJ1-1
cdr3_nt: TGCAGCGTTGTTTGGGACAGGGTTGGATGGAGGAAGAACACTGAAGCTTTCTTT
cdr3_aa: CSVVWDRVGWRKNTEAFF

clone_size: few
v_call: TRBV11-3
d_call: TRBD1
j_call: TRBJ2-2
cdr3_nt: TGTGCCAGCAGCTCGGTGACAGGGCCGGGGACCGGGGAGCTGTTTTTT
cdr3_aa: CASSSVTGPGTGELFF

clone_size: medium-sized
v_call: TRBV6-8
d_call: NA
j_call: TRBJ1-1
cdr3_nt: TGTGCCAGCAGTCGTACAGGGCCGAACACTGAAGCTTTCTTT
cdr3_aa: CASSRTGPNTEAFF

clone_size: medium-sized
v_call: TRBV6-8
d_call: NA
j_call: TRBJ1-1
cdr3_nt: TGTGCCAGCAGTTACCGTACCGGTGGGGGAACTGAAGCTTTCTTT
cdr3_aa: CASSYRTGGGTEAFF

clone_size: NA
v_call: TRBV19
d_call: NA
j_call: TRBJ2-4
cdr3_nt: TGTGCCAGTAGTATAAGTAAAGGGGGTTCGGCCAAAAACATTCAGTACTTC
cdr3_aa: CASSISKGGSAKNIQYF

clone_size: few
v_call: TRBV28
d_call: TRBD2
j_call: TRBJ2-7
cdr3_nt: TGTGCCAGCAGCCGCTCGGGAAGGCTAGCGGTTGGGGAGCAGTACTTC
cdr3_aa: CASSRSGRLAVGEQYF

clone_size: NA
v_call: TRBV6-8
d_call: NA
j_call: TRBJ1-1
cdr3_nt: TGTGCCAGCAGTTACTCCGGTAAGGGAAGGATATGGCCTGAAGCTTTCTTT
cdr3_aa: CASSYSGKGRIWPEAFF

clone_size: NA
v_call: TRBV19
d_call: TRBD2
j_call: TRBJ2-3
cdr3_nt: TGTGCCAGTAGTATCGGGGGGGCGGGACGTACGCAGTATTTT
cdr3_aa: CASSIGGAGRTQYF

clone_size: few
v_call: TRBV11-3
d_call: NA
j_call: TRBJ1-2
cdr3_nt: TGTGCCAGCAGCTTGAGGTCCGACATCCTCTATGGCTACACCTTC
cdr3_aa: CASSLRSDILYGYTF

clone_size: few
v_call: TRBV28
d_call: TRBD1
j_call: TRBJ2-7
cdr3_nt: TGTGCCAGCAGCCCTCCGACAGGGGCAAGGGACTACTTC
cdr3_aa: CASSPPTGARDYF

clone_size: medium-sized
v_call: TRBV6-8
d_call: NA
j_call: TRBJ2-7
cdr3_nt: TGTGCCAGCAGAACCCCGGGACGGCCATACGAGCAGTACTTC
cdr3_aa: CASRTPGRPYEQYF

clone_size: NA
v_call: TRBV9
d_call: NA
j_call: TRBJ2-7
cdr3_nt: TGTGCCAGCTCAACGACAGCGTCCTACGAGCAGTACTTC
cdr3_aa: CASSTTASYEQYF

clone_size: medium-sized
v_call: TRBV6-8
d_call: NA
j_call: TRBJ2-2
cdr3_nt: TGTGCCAGCCCGGGGACGGAGCCCACCGGGGAGCTGTTTTTT
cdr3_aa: CASPGTEPTGELFF

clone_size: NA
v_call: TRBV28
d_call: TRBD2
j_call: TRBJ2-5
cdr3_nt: TGTGCCAGCAGCACCGGGACTAGCGCCCAAGAGACCCAGTACTTC
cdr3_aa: CASSTGTSAQETQYF

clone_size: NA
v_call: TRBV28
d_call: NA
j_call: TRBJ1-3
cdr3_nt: TGTGCCAGCGCCGGGGACGCGAGCTCTGGAAACACCATATATTTT
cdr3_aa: CASAGDASSGNTIYF

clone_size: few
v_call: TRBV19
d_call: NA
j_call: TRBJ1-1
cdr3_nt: TGTGCCAGTAGTGCCCGTGTACTGGCATCAACCCTGAACACTGAAGCTTTCTTT
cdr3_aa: CASSARVLASTLNTEAFF

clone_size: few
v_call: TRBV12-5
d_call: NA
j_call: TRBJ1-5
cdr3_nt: TGTGCCAGCAAACGATCAGGGGAGGCTCAGCCCCAGCATTTT
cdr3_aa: CASKRSGEAQPQHF

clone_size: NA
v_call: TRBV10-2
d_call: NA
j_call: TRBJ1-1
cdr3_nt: TGCGCCAGCAGTCCCACGAACACTGAAGCTTTCTTT
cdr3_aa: CASSPTNTEAFF

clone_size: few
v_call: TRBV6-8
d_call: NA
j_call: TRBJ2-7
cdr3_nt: TGTGCCAGCAGCCCCCGACAGGCCTCTAACGAGCAGTACTTC
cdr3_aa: CASSPRQASNEQYF

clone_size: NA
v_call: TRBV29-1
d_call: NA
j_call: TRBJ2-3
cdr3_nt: TGCAGCGTCGAGGGGGGGACGATTTCCACAGATACGCAGTATTTT
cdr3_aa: CSVEGGTISTDTQYF

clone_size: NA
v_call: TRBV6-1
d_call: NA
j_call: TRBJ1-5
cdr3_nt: TGTGCCAGCAGTGAAGGAGGGGGGGATTCTCATCAGCCCCAGCATTTT
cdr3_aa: CASSEGGGDSHQPQHF

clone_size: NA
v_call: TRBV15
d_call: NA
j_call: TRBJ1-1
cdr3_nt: TGTGCCACCAGCAGAGGGGGGCGACAGTCCCACACTGAAGCTTTCTTT
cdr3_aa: CATSRGGRQSHTEAFF

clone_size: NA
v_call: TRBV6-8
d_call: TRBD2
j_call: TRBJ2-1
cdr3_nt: TGTGCCAGCAGTGCCCCGGCGGGGGGCTATGAGCAGTTCTTC
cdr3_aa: CASSAPAGGYEQFF

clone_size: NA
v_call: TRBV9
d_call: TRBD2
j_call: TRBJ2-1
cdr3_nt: TGTGCCAGCAGCCAAAACTTAGCGGGAGGTTACAATGAGCAGTTCTTC
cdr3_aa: CASSQNLAGGYNEQFF

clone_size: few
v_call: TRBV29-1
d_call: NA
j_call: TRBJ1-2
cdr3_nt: TGCAGCTACTATGGACAGAGCTATGGCTACACCTTC
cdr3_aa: CSYYGQSYGYTF

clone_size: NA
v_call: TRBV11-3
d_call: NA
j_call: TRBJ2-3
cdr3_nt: TGTGCCAGCAGCTTAGAGGGGCCGGGCGCGGGCGGCACAGATACGCAGTATTTT
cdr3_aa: CASSLEGPGAGGTDTQYF